Below, one T cell receptor beta chain is given with its context. This sample stems from a study of blood T cell repertoires in COVID-19. Across the whole study: The United States, Italy and Spain supplied acute and convalescent COVID-19 samples. The cDNA or gDNA used as material had been derived from T cells, B-cell-depleted T cells, or PBMCs.

Source study methods: By means of reference gene primer amplification, nucleated cell counts were estimated. Sequenced by immunoSEQ multiplex PCR; TCRdb stores in-frame clones only, minus some. V, J and clone size are taken as reported in that table, and D and trimming were inferred from the DNA itself. The sample yields about 490,000 clones, roughly 88% seen once. V gave up 4 bases and J gave up 4 bases, with 20 bases separating them. CDR3 length: 17 residues. Per germline, CDR1 SGHRS and CDR2 YFSETQ. The sample taken for sequencing was peripheral blood. This receptor was identified in a human donor in a cohort sampled during active COVID-19. V is TRBV5-1 and J is TRBJ2-2; the D gene is possibly TRBD1 (5 bases). The CDR3 DNA is TGCGCCAGCAGCACAACGCCCCTTACTGACAGCACCGGGGAGCTGTTTTTT. It encodes CASSTTPLTDSTGELFF.